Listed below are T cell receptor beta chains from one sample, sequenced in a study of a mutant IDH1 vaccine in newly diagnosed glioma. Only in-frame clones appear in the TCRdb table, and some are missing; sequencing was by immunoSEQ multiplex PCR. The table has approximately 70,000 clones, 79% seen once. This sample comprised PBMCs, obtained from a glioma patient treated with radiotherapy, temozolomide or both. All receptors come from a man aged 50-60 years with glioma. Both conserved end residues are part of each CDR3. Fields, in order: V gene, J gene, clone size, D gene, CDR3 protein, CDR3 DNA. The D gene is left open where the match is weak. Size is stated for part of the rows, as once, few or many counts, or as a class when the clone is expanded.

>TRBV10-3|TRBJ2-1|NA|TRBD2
CAISGTSPGGNEQFF
TGTGCCATCAGTGGTACTAGCCCGGGAGGGAATGAGCAGTTCTTC
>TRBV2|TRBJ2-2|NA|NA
CASSGTLGTGELFF
TGTGCCAGCAGCGGGACACTGGGGACCGGGGAGCTGTTTTTT
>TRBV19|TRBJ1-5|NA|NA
CASSIPGVISQPQHF
TGTGCCAGTAGTATCCCAGGGGTCATCAGTCAGCCCCAGCATTTT
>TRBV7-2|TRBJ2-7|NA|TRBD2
CASSDWASGGVRNYEQYF
TGTGCCAGCAGCGATTGGGCTAGCGGGGGGGTTAGGAACTACGAGCAGTACTTC
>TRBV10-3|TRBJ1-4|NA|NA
CAISEETNEKLFF
TGTGCCATCAGTGAGGAGACTAATGAAAAACTGTTTTTT
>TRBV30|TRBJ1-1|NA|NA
CAWIGPPGAFF
TGTGCCTGGATCGGCCCCCCTGGAGCTTTCTTT
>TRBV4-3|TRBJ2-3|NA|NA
CASSRPLTDTQYF
TGCGCCAGCAGCCGACCGCTCACAGATACGCAGTATTTT
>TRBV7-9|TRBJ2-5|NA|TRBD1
CASSFSTGGVHDETQYF
TGTGCCAGCAGCTTTTCGACAGGGGGCGTTCATGACGAGACCCAGTACTTC
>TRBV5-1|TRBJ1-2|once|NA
CASSVDSGSNYGYTF
TGCGCCAGCAGCGTGGACTCCGGGAGTAACTATGGCTACACCTTC
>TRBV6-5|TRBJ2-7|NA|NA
CASSWHQRVYEQYF
TGTGCCAGCAGTTGGCACCAAAGGGTTTACGAGCAGTACTTC
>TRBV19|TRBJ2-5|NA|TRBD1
CASSIGQGEETQYF
TGTGCCAGTAGTATAGGACAGGGGGAAGAGACCCAGTACTTC
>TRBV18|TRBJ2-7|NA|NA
CASSPESMGYEQYF
TGTGCCAGCTCACCCGAGTCAATGGGCTACGAGCAGTACTTC
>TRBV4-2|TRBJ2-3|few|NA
CASSQENPTDTQYF
TGTGCCAGCAGCCAAGAGAATCCCACAGATACGCAGTATTTT
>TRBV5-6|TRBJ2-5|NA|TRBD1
CASSLGQGFQETQYF
TGTGCCAGCAGCTTGGGACAGGGGTTCCAAGAGACCCAGTACTTC
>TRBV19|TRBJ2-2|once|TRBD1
CASSIGSGGVGTGELFF
TGTGCCAGTAGTATAGGATCAGGGGGCGTCGGCACCGGGGAGCTGTTTTTT
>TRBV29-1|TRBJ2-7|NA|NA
CSVEGSSYEQYF
TGCAGCGTTGAGGGGAGCTCCTACGAGCAGTACTTC
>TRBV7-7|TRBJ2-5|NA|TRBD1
CASSLRTGGQETQYF
TGTGCTAGCAGCCTAAGGACAGGGGGCCAAGAGACCCAGTACTTC
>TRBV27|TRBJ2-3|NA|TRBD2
CASSLSRTSGTDTQYF
TGTGCCAGCAGTTTATCGAGGACTAGCGGCACAGATACGCAGTATTTT
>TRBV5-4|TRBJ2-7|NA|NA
CASSRDTSYEQYF
TGTGCCAGCAGCAGGGACACCTCCTACGAGCAGTACTTC
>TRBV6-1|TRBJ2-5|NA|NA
CASSTTEDRETQYF
TGTGCCAGCAGTACGACGGAGGATAGGGAGACCCAGTACTTC
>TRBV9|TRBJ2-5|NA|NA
CASSAGGLQETQYF
TGTGCCAGCAGCGCCGGAGGGCTACAAGAGACCCAGTACTTC
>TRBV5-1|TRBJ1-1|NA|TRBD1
CASSLAGTEGTEAFF
TGCGCCAGCAGCTTGGCTGGGACAGAGGGCACTGAAGCTTTCTTT
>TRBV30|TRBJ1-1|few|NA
CAWSPSNTEAFF
TGTGCCTGGAGTCCATCGAACACTGAAGCTTTCTTT
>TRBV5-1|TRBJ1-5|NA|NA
CASSLAGDGGQPQHF
TGCGCCAGCAGCTTGGCAGGGGACGGGGGTCAGCCCCAGCATTTT
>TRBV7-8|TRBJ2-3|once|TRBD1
CASSGGPGQGPDTQYF
TGTGCCAGCAGCGGAGGTCCGGGACAGGGGCCAGATACGCAGTATTTT
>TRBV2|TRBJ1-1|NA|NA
CASSERSGGGTEAFF
TGTGCCAGCAGTGAGAGGTCGGGGGGTGGCACTGAAGCTTTCTTT
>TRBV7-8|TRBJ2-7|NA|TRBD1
CASRTGKEQYF
TGTGCCAGCAGGACAGGGAAAGAGCAGTACTTC
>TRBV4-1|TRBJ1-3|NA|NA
CASSQYHGSGNTIYF
TGCGCCAGCAGCCAGTACCATGGATCTGGAAACACCATATATTTT
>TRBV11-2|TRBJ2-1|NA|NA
CASSLTGSYNEQFF
TGTGCCAGCAGTCTTACAGGGTCCTACAATGAGCAGTTCTTC
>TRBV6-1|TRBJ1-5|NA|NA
CASSGWDQPQHF
TGTGCCAGCAGTGGATGGGATCAGCCCCAGCATTTT
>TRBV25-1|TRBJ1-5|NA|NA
CASTGGSGNQPQHF
TGTGCCAGCACCGGCGGATCGGGCAATCAGCCCCAGCATTTT
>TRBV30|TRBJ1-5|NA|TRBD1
CAWSSYTGDLVLSNQPQHF
TGTGCCTGGAGTTCGTACACAGGGGACCTGGTTTTGAGCAATCAGCCCCAGCATTTT
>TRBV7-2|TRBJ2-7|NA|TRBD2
CASSAGTRFSEQYF
TGTGCCAGCAGCGCCGGGACTAGGTTCTCCGAGCAGTACTTC
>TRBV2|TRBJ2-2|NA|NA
CASSPQTTNTGELFF
TGTGCCAGCAGTCCTCAGACAACGAACACCGGGGAGCTGTTTTTT
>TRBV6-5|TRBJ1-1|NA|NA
CASSYSTAGTEAFF
TGTGCCAGCAGTTACTCGACAGCGGGCACTGAAGCTTTCTTT
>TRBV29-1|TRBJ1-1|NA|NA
CSVLEGMNTEAFF
TGCAGCGTTCTAGAGGGGATGAACACTGAAGCTTTCTTT
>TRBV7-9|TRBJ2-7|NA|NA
CASSLTVDTTYEQYF
TGTGCCAGCAGCCTCACGGTGGACACAACCTACGAGCAGTACTTC
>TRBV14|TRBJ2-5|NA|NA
CASSLGDETQYF
TGTGCCAGCAGTCTAGGGGACGAGACCCAGTACTTC
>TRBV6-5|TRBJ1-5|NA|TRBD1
CASGDRGSNQPQHF
TGTGCCAGCGGTGACAGGGGCAGCAATCAGCCCCAGCATTTT
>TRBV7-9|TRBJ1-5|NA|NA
CASSLSSGGQPQHF
TGTGCCAGCAGCTTAAGCTCAGGAGGCCAGCCCCAGCATTTT
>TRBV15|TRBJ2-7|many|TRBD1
CATSSPGQGVTSYEQYF
TGTGCCACCAGCAGTCCGGGACAGGGGGTGACCTCCTACGAGCAGTACTTC
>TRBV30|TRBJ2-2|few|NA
CALAGMNTGELFF
TGTGCCTTGGCGGGGATGAACACCGGGGAGCTGTTTTTT
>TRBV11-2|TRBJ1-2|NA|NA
CASSLESASNYGYTF
TGTGCCAGCAGCTTAGAATCGGCTTCCAACTATGGCTACACCTTC
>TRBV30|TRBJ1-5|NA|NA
CAWSVGAGFNQPQHF
TGTGCCTGGAGTGTAGGCGCCGGATTCAATCAGCCCCAGCATTTT
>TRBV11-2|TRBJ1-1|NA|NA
CASSLSTGGLNTEAFF
TGTGCCAGCAGCTTATCAACAGGAGGGCTGAACACTGAAGCTTTCTTT
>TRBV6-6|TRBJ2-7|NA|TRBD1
CASEGQGATEQYF
TGTGCCAGCGAGGGGCAGGGGGCGACCGAGCAGTACTTC
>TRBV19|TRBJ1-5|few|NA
CASSTEHGSGHF
TGTGCCAGTAGTACGGAACACGGCAGTGGGCATTTT
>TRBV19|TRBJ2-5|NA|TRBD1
CASSSFSDRGRETQYF
TGTGCCAGTAGTAGTTTCTCGGACAGGGGGCGTGAGACCCAGTACTTC
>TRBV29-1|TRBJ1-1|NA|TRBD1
CSGTGGSRNTEAFF
TGCAGCGGCACAGGGGGCTCTAGGAACACTGAAGCTTTCTTT